A single sample is the source of the 18 T cell receptor beta chains below, sequenced in a study of regulatory T cells in long-lasting Graves disease. Building the TCR beta libraries relied on iRepertoire HTBI primers, and CDR3 regions underwent Arm-PCR. TCRdb processed the multiplex PCR reads anew with MiXCR; each CDR3 protein has one entry. The sample holds 380,000 or so distinct CDR3 sequences, about 17% seen once. Regarding time point: newly diagnosed GD, antithyroid drugs for less than 3 months. Generation of the TCR library employed RNA extracted from PBMCs. The same sample was also used in a study of T cells in Graves' hyperthyroidism and ophthalmopathy.

Source: peripheral blood mononuclear cells (PBMCs), taken at new diagnosis, from a patient treated with antithyroid drugs. The source is a woman aged 18-29 years with Graves disease.

This clonotype was counted ten times or more. Relative to the germline gene, one junction end is altered; a read error may explain this. The chain joins TRBV4-1 to TRBJ1-1; unclear D gene. The CDR3 has 16 amino acids. Germline V gene data show CDR1 as MGHRA and CDR2 as YSYEKL. CDR3 coding DNA: TGTGCCAGCAGCCAAGAAGGAAGCAGAGAGAACACTGAAGCTTTCTTT. It encodes CASSQEGSRENTEAFF.

This clonotype appeared a few times. A much larger clone differs from this one at a single base, so this may be a read error. The chain couples TRBV28 to TRBJ2-1; maybe TRBD1 (5 bases). The CDR3 loop spans 14 amino acids. The germline CDR1 and CDR2 sequences are MDHEN and SYDVKM. V was shortened by 6 bases and J by 0 bases, with 9 bases between the two germline ends. CDR3 coding DNA: TGTGCCAGCAGCAGGGTTAGCTCCTACAATGAGCAGTTCTTC. Translation gives CASSRVSSYNEQFF.

The sample holds many counts of this clonotype. The chain employs TRBV3-1 and TRBJ1-2; D remains ambiguous. The CDR3 totals 13 residues. Deletions cut 0 bases from V and 8 bases from J, with 10 bases between. Germline CDR1 LGHDT, CDR2 YNNKEL (reference sequence). The DNA of the CDR3 is TGTGCCAGCAGCCAAGATCCCGGGTTAGGCTACACCTTC. Protein product: CASSQDPGLGYTF.

This clonotype was seen many times. The rearrangement links TRBV6-2 or TRBV6-3 to TRBJ2-1, with D unclear. The CDR3 totals 14 residues. Germline V lookup: CDR1 MNHEY, CDR2 SVGEGT. Trimming took off 2 bases at V and 4 bases at J, with 9 bases between the two ends. CDR3 residues: CASSYVSPYNEQFF. The CDR3 coding sequence is TGTGCCAGCAGTTACGTGTCCCCTTACAATGAGCAGTTCTTC.

This clonotype was seen at least ten times. The chain employs TRBV2 and TRBJ2-1, with 8 bases identical to TRBD1. The CDR3 is 15 residues long. Germline-derived CDR1 and CDR2 are SNHLY and FYNNEI. V lost 6 bases and J lost 5; bases outside the gene matches: 9. The CDR3 sequence is CASRFRDRPNNEQFF. CDR3 DNA: TGTGCCAGCAGGTTCCGGGACAGGCCTAACAATGAGCAGTTCTTC.

This clonotype was detected many times. The gene calls are TRBV5-1 and TRBJ2-5; no clear D gene. CDR1 and CDR2 (germline): SGHRS, YFSETQ. Trimming cost V 2 bases and J 5 bases, with 10 bases left between them. The CDR3 contains 13 residues. The CDR3 loop is CASSFRPAETQYF. The CDR3 DNA follows: TGCGCCAGCAGCTTCAGGCCCGCCGAGACCCAGTACTTC.

This clonotype was seen at least ten times. The chain joins TRBV7-8 to TRBJ2-7; D is undetermined. In germline, CDR1 is SGHVS, CDR2 FQNEAQ. The CDR3 sequence is 13 residues long. V was clipped by 2 bases and J by 0 bases, with 5 bases between them. Written as DNA, the CDR3 is TGTGCCAGCAGCTTACGGATCTCCTACGAGCAGTACTTC. This codes for CASSLRISYEQYF.

This chain links TRBV6-4 with TRBJ1-6, with D maybe TRBD1 (6 bases). The V end lost 2 bases, the J end lost 6 bases, and 8 bases lay between the germline ends. Germline CDR1 MRHNA, CDR2 SNTAGT. The CDR3 consists of 14 residues. The CDR3 reads CASSDGTSNSPLHF. In nucleotides, the CDR3 is TGTGCCAGCAGTGACGGGACATCTAATTCACCCCTCCACTTT.

This clonotype has only a few counts. The chain carries TRBV2 and TRBJ1-4; 10 bases line up with TRBD1. Trimming at V came to 6 bases and at J to 8 bases, leaving 12 bases not matched to a gene. In germline, CDR1 is SNHLY, CDR2 FYNNEI. CDR3 size: 16 residues. CDR3 sequence (DNA): TGTGCCAGCAGCGCACGAAAGACAGGGGGCGGGGAAAAACTGTTTTTT. This gives the protein CASSARKTGGGEKLFF.

This clonotype was counted at least ten times. The genes are TRBV28 and TRBJ2-1; TRBD2 is a possible D gene (6 bases). V lost 1 base and J 0 bases, leaving 10 bases between the germline ends. Germline V gene sequence: CDR1 MDHEN, CDR2 SYDVKM. The CDR3 runs 16 residues. CDR3 loop: CASSLLVGSSYNEQFF. The CDR3 DNA reads TGTGCCAGCAGTTTATTGGTCGGGAGCTCCTACAATGAGCAGTTCTTC.

This clonotype has only a few counts. The genes are TRBV6-1 and TRBJ2-7; D is perhaps TRBD1 (5 bases). Germline values: CDR1 MNHNS, CDR2 SASEGT. This CDR3 has 12 amino acids. Trimming cost V 8 bases and J 4 bases, with 12 bases left between them. CDR3 DNA sequence: TGTGCCAGCCGGGTCAGGGCATACGAGCAGTACTTC. Its translation: CASRVRAYEQYF.

This clonotype showed up just a few times. The V call is TRBV4-1, the J call TRBJ2-3, with unresolved D. This CDR3 has 13 amino acids. Germline CDR1 and CDR2: MGHRA and YSYEKL. V lost 2 bases to trimming and J lost 1 base, with 4 bases between them. The CDR3 here is CASSQSGTDTQYF. The CDR3 DNA follows: TGCGCCAGCAGCCAATCTGGCACAGATACGCAGTATTTT.

This sequence joins TRBV19 and TRBJ1-1; D possibly corresponds to TRBD1 (6 bases). The CDR3 is 13 residues long. The V and J ends lost 6 bases and 5 bases respectively, with 13 bases between them. Germline V gene data show CDR1 as LNHDA and CDR2 as SQIVND (reference sequence). DNA for the CDR3: TGTGCCAGTAGGGATCCACAGGGAACTGAAGCTTTCTTT. This encodes CASRDPQGTEAFF.

This clonotype was seen a handful of times. V and J are TRBV9 and TRBJ2-6; D is undetermined. Trimming left V 4 bases short and J 0 bases short, with 5 bases between. Per germline, CDR1 SGDLS and CDR2 YYNGEE. This CDR3 spans 14 amino acids. The CDR3 protein is CASSIDSGANVLTF. The CDR3, as DNA: TGTGCCAGCAGCATTGACTCTGGGGCCAACGTCCTGACTTTC. The variable domain in full, with the rest retrieved from reference TRBV9 and TRBJ2-6, is DSGVTQTPKHLITATGQRVTLRCSPRSGDLSVYWYQQSLDQGLQFLIQYYNGEERAKGNILERFSAQQFPDLHSELNLSSLELGDSALYFCASSIDSGANVLTFGAGSRLTVL.

The J gene is TRBJ1-5, the V gene TRBV5-1, with D unclear. Germline values: CDR1 SGHRS, CDR2 YFSETQ. This CDR3 is 14 amino acids long. V gave up 4 bases and J gave up 3 bases, with 11 bases separating them. CDR3 in amino acids: CASSPAGDNQPQHF. The CDR3 DNA reads TGCGCCAGCAGCCCCGCGGGCGACAATCAGCCCCAGCATTTT.

This clonotype was seen ten or more times. The V call is TRBV30, the J call TRBJ1-1, with 9 bases aligning to TRBD1. The CDR3 is 14 residues long. V lost 5 bases and J lost 1; bases outside the gene matches: 5. CDR1 is GTSNPN, CDR2 SVGIG, per germline (reference sequence). The CDR3 sequence: CAWHRGHQNTEAFF. CDR3 nucleotides: TGTGCCTGGCACAGGGGGCACCAGAACACTGAAGCTTTCTTT.

In its sample, this clonotype was seen a few times. The J gene is TRBJ2-3, the V gene TRBV29-1, with a possible D match to TRBD2 (7 bases). V was trimmed by 3 bases and J by 4 bases, leaving 17 bases between them. The CDR3 is 15 amino acids. Germline-derived CDR1 and CDR2 are SQVTM and ANQGSEA. Here the CDR3 reads CSVEGGAAQADTQYF. In nucleotides, the CDR3 is TGCAGCGTTGAGGGGGGGGCGGCTCAGGCAGATACGCAGTATTTT.

The table lists this clonotype with a few counts. The chain recombines TRBV28 with TRBJ2-7; D possibly matches TRBD1 or TRBD2 (5 bases each). V was pared by 7 bases and J by 5 bases, with 12 bases between. From germline, CDR1 is MDHEN and CDR2 SYDVKM. CDR3 length: 12 amino acids. This CDR3 is CASISRGHEQYF. The CDR3 DNA sequence: TGTGCCAGCATCAGCCGGGGCCACGAGCAGTACTTC.